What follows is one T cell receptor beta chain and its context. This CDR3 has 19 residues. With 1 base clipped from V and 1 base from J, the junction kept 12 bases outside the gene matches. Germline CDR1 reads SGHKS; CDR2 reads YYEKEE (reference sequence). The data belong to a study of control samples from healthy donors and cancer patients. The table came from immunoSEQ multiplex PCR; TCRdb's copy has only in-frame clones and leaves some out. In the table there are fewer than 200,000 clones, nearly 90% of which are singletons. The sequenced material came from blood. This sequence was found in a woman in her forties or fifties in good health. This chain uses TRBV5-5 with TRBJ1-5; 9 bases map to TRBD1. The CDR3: CASSLYGTGSYLSNQPQHF. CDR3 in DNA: TGTGCCAGCAGCTTGTACGGGACAGGGTCTTATTTGAGCAATCAGCCCCAGCATTTT.